The TCR beta chain under discussion was sequenced for a study of T cells in Graves' hyperthyroidism and ophthalmopathy. Study overall: Peripheral blood was drawn at first diagnosis, prior to all treatment.

Germline V CDR1 and CDR2: ENHRY, SYGVKD. V lost 0 bases, J lost 6 bases, and 12 bases lay in between. The CDR3 contains 15 residues. TCR beta CDR3 regions were amplified from RNA. TCR CDR3 underwent first-round RT-PCR with the HTBI primer set. MiXCR was run by TCRdb on the multiplex PCR reads, yielding one entry per CDR3 protein. Among 300,000 to 400,000 distinct CDR3 sequences, around 20% were seen once, and the ten largest hold around 48%. What was sequenced was blood. V and J are TRBV10-3 and TRBJ2-1; a weak D match, TRBD2 (5 bases). The receptor comes from a woman between 45 and 60 years old with Graves' hyperthyroidism. The CDR3 loop reads CAISESWLASNEQFF. CDR3 sequence (DNA): TGTGCCATCAGTGAGTCGTGGCTAGCTAGCAATGAGCAGTTCTTC.